This T cell receptor (beta chain) was obtained from a study of blood T cell repertoires in COVID-19. For the study at large: Sources were T cells, B-cell-depleted T cells, or PBMCs; the material itself was cDNA or gDNA.

The CDR3 spans 13 residues. The V end lost 2 bases, the J end lost 8 bases, and 15 bases lay between the germline ends. Germline CDR1 reads GTSNPN; CDR2 reads SVGIG (reference sequence). Original analysis: Amplification from reference gene primers served as the basis for estimated nucleated cell counts. The data were produced by immunoSEQ multiplex PCR, yet TCRdb's version contains in-frame clones alone and is incomplete. The V and J calls and clone size are taken from that table; D and trimming were inferred from the DNA. The repertoire consists of tens of thousands of clones, with over 80% occurring once and the leading ten covering 12%.

The TCR originated in a human donor with active COVID-19. The donor label of this sample is uncertain. This sequence joins TRBV30 and TRBJ1-2, with a tentative D call TRBD1 (5 bases). The material sequenced was peripheral blood. The chain's CDR3 is CAWSPTELSGYTF. The DNA of the CDR3 is TGTGCCTGGAGTCCGACAGAACTATCCGGCTACACCTTC.